This is a list of T cell receptor beta chains from one sample in a study of shared clonotypes between healthy human individuals. Measured with immunoSEQ multiplex PCR; TCRdb has only the in-frame clones, and not every one. The table has nearly 600,000 clones, about 95% seen once. The sequencing sample was made of naive CD8+ T cells sorted from blood. These receptors all come from a woman aged 25 to 45 in good health. The CDR3 runs from the conserved cysteine through the conserved F or W. Fields, in order: D gene, J gene, V gene, clone size, CDR3 protein, CDR3 DNA. The D gene is left open where the match is weak. Size values are once, few and many counts, or a class for expanded clones, and some rows have none.

d_gene: -
j_gene: TRBJ2-7
v_gene: TRBV14
abundance: -
CDR3aa: CASSQLQISEQYF
CDR3nt: TGTGCCAGCAGCCAACTACAGATAAGCGAGCAGTACTTC

d_gene: -
j_gene: TRBJ1-1
v_gene: TRBV2
abundance: -
CDR3aa: CAKPTGNTEAFF
CDR3nt: TGTGCCAAGCCGACAGGGAACACTGAAGCTTTCTTT

d_gene: -
j_gene: TRBJ2-5
v_gene: TRBV5-6
abundance: -
CDR3aa: CASSAPGRPETQYF
CDR3nt: TGTGCCAGCAGCGCTCCGGGCAGACCAGAGACCCAGTACTTC

d_gene: TRBD1
j_gene: TRBJ2-5
v_gene: TRBV11-2
abundance: -
CDR3aa: CASSATGGETQYF
CDR3nt: TGTGCCAGCAGCGCGACAGGGGGTGAGACCCAGTACTTC

d_gene: -
j_gene: TRBJ2-3
v_gene: TRBV19
abundance: -
CDR3aa: CASSGDTDTQYF
CDR3nt: TGTGCCAGTAGCGGGGACACAGATACGCAGTATTTT

d_gene: TRBD1
j_gene: TRBJ1-4
v_gene: TRBV6-5
abundance: once
CDR3aa: CASSFRDRRNEKLFF
CDR3nt: TGTGCCAGCAGTTTCCGGGACAGACGAAATGAAAAACTGTTTTTT

d_gene: -
j_gene: TRBJ2-7
v_gene: TRBV2
abundance: -
CDR3aa: CASSEISGGTYEQYF
CDR3nt: TGTGCCAGCAGTGAAATATCTGGCGGGACCTACGAGCAGTACTTC

d_gene: TRBD1
j_gene: TRBJ1-2
v_gene: TRBV2
abundance: -
CDR3aa: CASSGGQTYGYTF
CDR3nt: TGTGCCAGCAGTGGGGGACAGACCTATGGCTACACCTTC

d_gene: -
j_gene: TRBJ2-7
v_gene: TRBV2
abundance: -
CDR3aa: CASSEAWGGMGNEQYF
CDR3nt: TGTGCCAGCAGTGAAGCGTGGGGCGGGATGGGGAACGAGCAGTACTTC

d_gene: -
j_gene: TRBJ2-2
v_gene: TRBV7-9
abundance: -
CDR3aa: CASSLDLGQNTGELFF
CDR3nt: TGTGCCAGCAGCTTAGACCTGGGCCAAAACACCGGGGAGCTGTTTTTT

d_gene: -
j_gene: TRBJ1-1
v_gene: TRBV19
abundance: -
CDR3aa: CASSILFEANTEAFF
CDR3nt: TGTGCCAGTAGTATACTATTTGAGGCGAACACTGAAGCTTTCTTT

d_gene: -
j_gene: TRBJ1-2
v_gene: TRBV4-1
abundance: -
CDR3aa: CASSQDTGQLGNYGYTF
CDR3nt: TGCGCCAGCAGCCAAGATACGGGACAACTTGGGAACTATGGCTACACCTTC

d_gene: -
j_gene: TRBJ1-1
v_gene: TRBV13
abundance: -
CDR3aa: CASSYTRTEAFF
CDR3nt: TGTGCCAGCAGCTACACAAGAACTGAAGCTTTCTTT

d_gene: -
j_gene: TRBJ2-7
v_gene: TRBV19
abundance: -
CDR3aa: CASSIDQRASYEQYF
CDR3nt: TGTGCCAGTAGTATAGATCAGCGGGCTTCCTACGAGCAGTACTTC

d_gene: -
j_gene: TRBJ2-7
v_gene: TRBV7-8
abundance: once
CDR3aa: CASSLFNIGTVAYEQYF
CDR3nt: TGTGCCAGCAGCTTATTCAATATTGGGACGGTCGCCTACGAGCAGTACTTC

d_gene: TRBD1
j_gene: TRBJ1-1
v_gene: TRBV13
abundance: -
CDR3aa: CASSTSTGLTEAFF
CDR3nt: TGTGCCAGCAGCACCTCGACAGGGCTCACTGAAGCTTTCTTT

d_gene: TRBD2
j_gene: TRBJ2-1
v_gene: TRBV19
abundance: -
CDR3aa: CASSILSGDYNEQFF
CDR3nt: TGTGCCAGTAGTATTCTTAGCGGGGACTACAATGAGCAGTTCTTC

d_gene: -
j_gene: TRBJ1-1
v_gene: TRBV4-1
abundance: -
CDR3aa: CASSHGGTNTEAFF
CDR3nt: TGCGCCAGCAGCCACGGGGGTACGAACACTGAAGCTTTCTTT

d_gene: -
j_gene: TRBJ1-5
v_gene: TRBV21-1
abundance: -
CDR3aa: CASSKGKPQHF
CDR3nt: TGTGCCAGCAGCAAGGGTAAGCCCCAGCATTTT

d_gene: -
j_gene: TRBJ2-4
v_gene: TRBV25-1
abundance: -
CDR3aa: CASSGLKNIQYF
CDR3nt: TGTGCCAGCAGTGGGTTAAAAAACATTCAGTACTTC

d_gene: -
j_gene: TRBJ2-7
v_gene: TRBV19
abundance: -
CDR3aa: CASSIGSGFSYEQYF
CDR3nt: TGTGCCAGTAGTATAGGAAGCGGGTTCTCCTACGAGCAGTACTTC

d_gene: -
j_gene: TRBJ1-5
v_gene: TRBV18
abundance: once
CDR3aa: CASSPYVDKYQPQHF
CDR3nt: TGTGCCAGCTCACCTTACGTGGACAAGTATCAGCCCCAGCATTTT

d_gene: -
j_gene: TRBJ1-5
v_gene: TRBV27
abundance: -
CDR3aa: CASSYSNQPQHF
CDR3nt: TGTGCCAGCAGTTACAGCAATCAGCCCCAGCATTTT

d_gene: TRBD1
j_gene: TRBJ1-5
v_gene: TRBV15
abundance: once
CDR3aa: CATSPTQGGSNQPQHF
CDR3nt: TGTGCCACCAGCCCAACCCAGGGGGGGAGCAATCAGCCCCAGCATTTT

d_gene: TRBD1
j_gene: TRBJ2-7
v_gene: TRBV13
abundance: -
CDR3aa: CASSFTGTGSTYEQYF
CDR3nt: TGTGCCAGCAGTTTTACCGGGACAGGCTCGACCTACGAGCAGTACTTC

d_gene: TRBD1
j_gene: TRBJ2-4
v_gene: TRBV28
abundance: -
CDR3aa: CASSTNGRTGAGGIQYF
CDR3nt: TGTGCCAGCAGTACCAACGGGAGGACAGGGGCCGGCGGAATTCAGTACTTC

d_gene: TRBD2
j_gene: TRBJ2-3
v_gene: TRBV11-2
abundance: -
CDR3aa: CASSSGTSGRGDTQYF
CDR3nt: TGTGCCAGCAGCTCGGGGACTAGCGGGAGAGGAGATACGCAGTATTTT

d_gene: -
j_gene: TRBJ1-2
v_gene: TRBV5-4
abundance: few
CDR3aa: CASSSDGAVGYTF
CDR3nt: TGTGCCAGCAGCTCGGATGGGGCGGTTGGCTACACCTTC

d_gene: -
j_gene: TRBJ2-1
v_gene: TRBV14
abundance: -
CDR3aa: CASSQAPGGPYNEQFF
CDR3nt: TGTGCCAGCAGCCAAGCTCCGGGCGGCCCCTACAATGAGCAGTTCTTC

d_gene: TRBD2
j_gene: TRBJ2-3
v_gene: TRBV7-9
abundance: -
CDR3aa: CASRTTSGSTDTQYF
CDR3nt: TGTGCCAGCAGAACAACTAGCGGGAGCACAGATACGCAGTATTTT

d_gene: TRBD2
j_gene: TRBJ2-5
v_gene: TRBV29-1
abundance: -
CDR3aa: CSVEGLAGDRSETQYF
CDR3nt: TGCAGCGTTGAAGGACTAGCGGGAGACAGGTCAGAGACCCAGTACTTC

d_gene: TRBD2
j_gene: TRBJ2-7
v_gene: TRBV11-2
abundance: -
CDR3aa: CASSPQAGKYYEQYF
CDR3nt: TGTGCCAGCAGCCCCCAAGCGGGAAAGTACTACGAGCAGTACTTC

d_gene: TRBD2
j_gene: TRBJ2-1
v_gene: TRBV7-6
abundance: -
CDR3aa: CASTPLAGVVLDEQFF
CDR3nt: TGTGCCAGCACCCCCCTGGCGGGAGTGGTTTTAGATGAGCAGTTCTTC

d_gene: -
j_gene: TRBJ1-1
v_gene: TRBV5-1
abundance: -
CDR3aa: CASSLAAGEAFF
CDR3nt: TGCGCCAGCAGCTTAGCGGCGGGTGAAGCTTTCTTT

d_gene: -
j_gene: TRBJ2-1
v_gene: TRBV5-6
abundance: -
CDR3aa: CASSSSWRYNEQFF
CDR3nt: TGTGCCAGCAGCTCATCCTGGAGGTACAATGAGCAGTTCTTC

d_gene: -
j_gene: TRBJ2-1
v_gene: TRBV27
abundance: -
CDR3aa: CASSSFVSEQFF
CDR3nt: TGTGCCAGCAGTTCCTTCGTCAGTGAGCAGTTCTTC

d_gene: -
j_gene: TRBJ2-3
v_gene: TRBV28
abundance: -
CDR3aa: CASSFPTASTDTQYF
CDR3nt: TGTGCCAGCAGTTTCCCGACCGCAAGCACAGATACGCAGTATTTT

d_gene: TRBD1
j_gene: TRBJ2-7
v_gene: TRBV30
abundance: -
CDR3aa: CAWMAGGFEQYF
CDR3nt: TGTGCCTGGATGGCAGGGGGCTTCGAGCAGTACTTC

d_gene: TRBD1
j_gene: TRBJ1-1
v_gene: TRBV5-4
abundance: -
CDR3aa: CASSLSRGPMNTEAFF
CDR3nt: TGTGCCAGCAGCTTGTCGAGGGGGCCGATGAACACTGAAGCTTTCTTT

d_gene: TRBD1
j_gene: TRBJ1-2
v_gene: TRBV29-1
abundance: -
CDR3aa: CSVPGQGLGYTF
CDR3nt: TGCAGCGTCCCGGGACAGGGACTTGGCTACACCTTC

d_gene: -
j_gene: TRBJ2-1
v_gene: TRBV6-4
abundance: -
CDR3aa: CASSDGYEQFF
CDR3nt: TGTGCCAGCAGTGACGGCTATGAGCAGTTCTTC

d_gene: -
j_gene: TRBJ2-4
v_gene: TRBV11-2
abundance: -
CDR3aa: CASSLPRGNIQYF
CDR3nt: TGTGCCAGCAGCTTGCCCAGGGGAAACATTCAGTACTTC

d_gene: -
j_gene: TRBJ1-1
v_gene: TRBV4-1
abundance: -
CDR3aa: CASSQDMGRVNTEAFF
CDR3nt: TGCGCCAGCAGCCAAGATATGGGCAGGGTGAACACTGAAGCTTTCTTT

d_gene: TRBD1
j_gene: TRBJ1-4
v_gene: TRBV5-8
abundance: -
CDR3aa: CASRPRDRSWEKLFF
CDR3nt: TGTGCCAGCAGACCACGGGACAGGAGTTGGGAAAAACTGTTTTTT

d_gene: -
j_gene: TRBJ2-7
v_gene: TRBV4-1
abundance: -
CDR3aa: CASSQEGPAGEDNEQYF
CDR3nt: TGCGCCAGCAGCCAAGAAGGCCCGGCAGGGGAGGATAACGAGCAGTACTTC

d_gene: TRBD1
j_gene: TRBJ2-2
v_gene: TRBV28
abundance: -
CDR3aa: CASSLKLGTGGTGELFF
CDR3nt: TGTGCCAGCAGCCTGAAATTGGGGACAGGGGGCACCGGGGAGCTGTTTTTT

d_gene: TRBD2
j_gene: TRBJ2-3
v_gene: TRBV5-1
abundance: -
CDR3aa: CASSLSTEAGLRGDTQYF
CDR3nt: TGCGCCAGCAGCTTGTCGACAGAAGCGGGACTCCGTGGGGATACGCAGTATTTT

d_gene: -
j_gene: TRBJ1-1
v_gene: TRBV11-2
abundance: -
CDR3aa: CASSLGAVPEAFF
CDR3nt: TGTGCCAGCAGCTTAGGGGCCGTACCTGAAGCTTTCTTT

d_gene: TRBD2
j_gene: TRBJ2-1
v_gene: TRBV6-4
abundance: -
CDR3aa: CASSVGLAGINEQFF
CDR3nt: TGTGCCAGCAGCGTGGGACTAGCGGGTATAAATGAGCAGTTCTTC

d_gene: -
j_gene: TRBJ2-7
v_gene: TRBV19
abundance: -
CDR3aa: CASSPDYEQYF
CDR3nt: TGTGCCAGTAGTCCCGACTACGAGCAGTACTTC

d_gene: -
j_gene: TRBJ2-7
v_gene: TRBV5-1
abundance: -
CDR3aa: CASSLGRQGGRYEQYF
CDR3nt: TGCGCCAGCAGCTTGGGGAGACAGGGAGGCCGATACGAGCAGTACTTC

d_gene: TRBD1
j_gene: TRBJ2-3
v_gene: TRBV10-3
abundance: -
CDR3aa: CAQTGTGYQSGTDTQYF
CDR3nt: TGTGCTCAAACCGGGACAGGCTATCAGTCTGGCACAGATACGCAGTATTTT

d_gene: -
j_gene: TRBJ1-5
v_gene: TRBV21-1
abundance: -
CDR3aa: CASSTRQGAEHF
CDR3nt: TGTGCCAGCAGCACCCGACAGGGGGCAGAGCATTTT

d_gene: -
j_gene: TRBJ2-5
v_gene: TRBV6-5
abundance: -
CDR3aa: CASSYSGAQYF
CDR3nt: TGTGCCAGCAGTTACTCGGGGGCCCAGTACTTC

d_gene: -
j_gene: TRBJ2-6
v_gene: TRBV27
abundance: -
CDR3aa: CASSFQGPSGANVLTF
CDR3nt: TGTGCCAGCAGTTTTCAGGGGCCCTCTGGGGCCAACGTCCTGACTTTC

d_gene: TRBD2
j_gene: TRBJ2-7
v_gene: TRBV27
abundance: -
CDR3aa: CASSSGTSGRAYEQYF
CDR3nt: TGTGCCAGCAGTTCCGGTACTAGCGGGAGGGCCTACGAGCAGTACTTC

d_gene: -
j_gene: TRBJ2-7
v_gene: TRBV28
abundance: -
CDR3aa: CASSLLSRAVLLEQYF
CDR3nt: TGTGCCAGCAGTTTATTAAGCAGGGCAGTGTTATTGGAGCAGTACTTC

d_gene: TRBD2
j_gene: TRBJ2-2
v_gene: TRBV5-1
abundance: -
CDR3aa: CASSFAGAGELFF
CDR3nt: TGCGCCAGCAGCTTTGCGGGAGCCGGGGAGCTGTTTTTT

d_gene: TRBD2
j_gene: TRBJ2-1
v_gene: TRBV27
abundance: once
CDR3aa: CASTLLAGPGYEQFF
CDR3nt: TGTGCCAGCACATTGCTAGCGGGACCAGGCTATGAGCAGTTCTTC

d_gene: TRBD1
j_gene: TRBJ1-4
v_gene: TRBV11-2
abundance: -
CDR3aa: CASSRPGTGVEKLFF
CDR3nt: TGTGCCAGCAGCCGTCCCGGGACAGGGGTTGAAAAACTGTTTTTT